The next 26 T cell receptor beta chains were all read from a single sample in a study of blood T cells in healthy people across ages. PCR was performed a second time for about 7 to 12 cycles using a sample-barcoded 5' primer and a J-beta primer mix. TCRdb used MiXCR to reprocess the 5' RACE reads, holding one entry per CDR3 protein. Among hundreds of thousands of distinct CDR3 sequences, around 50% were seen once, and the ten largest hold around 24%. The specimen was blood. These receptors were collected from a man in his forties in good health.

A word on this clonotype: The junction differs from germline at one of its ends, possibly a read error. The chain links TRBV25-1 to TRBJ2-5; 7 bases align to TRBD2. Germline CDR1 and CDR2: MGHDK and SYGVNS. CDR3 length: 13 residues. As DNA, the CDR3 is TGTGCCAGCGGTGATTGGGGGGGAGAGACCCAGTACTTC. This gives the protein CASGDWGGETQYF.

The chain links TRBV6-1 to TRBJ2-5; the D is unclear. Germline V CDR1 and CDR2: MNHNS, SASEGT. The CDR3 is 15 amino acids. V was shortened by 2 bases and J by 6 bases, with 16 bases between the two germline ends. In nucleotides, the CDR3 is TGTGCCAGCAGTGAAACACGACTGGTGGTGCAGACCCAGTACTTC. It encodes CASSETRLVVQTQYF.

The chain combines TRBV18 with TRBJ1-1; D might be TRBD1 (6 bases). This CDR3 region has 13 residues. V lost 6 bases, J lost 1 base, and 9 bases lay in between. CDR1 is KGHSH and CDR2 is LQKENI in the germline V gene. The CDR3 coding sequence is TGTGCCAGCTCCCCGGGGGCGAACACTGAAGCTTTCTTT. This codes for CASSPGANTEAFF.

In its sample, this clonotype was seen a few times. This rearrangement joins TRBV28 to TRBJ1-5; D is uncertain. Germline V lookup: CDR1 MDHEN, CDR2 SYDVKM. Deletions cut 10 bases from V and 0 bases from J, with 13 bases between. The CDR3 contains 14 residues. CDR3 amino acids: CATSEGVSNQPQHF. CDR3 in DNA: TGTGCCACCTCCGAGGGAGTTAGCAATCAGCCCCAGCATTTT.

This clonotype was counted ten times or more. The J gene is TRBJ2-5, the V gene TRBV5-1; D call uncertain. V lost 1 base and J 2 bases, leaving 3 bases between the germline ends. CDR1 is SGHRS, CDR2 YFSETQ, per germline. The CDR3 runs 12 residues. The CDR3 spells CASSLRQETQYF. The CDR3 DNA sequence: TGCGCCAGCAGCTTGCGACAAGAGACCCAGTACTTC. The full variable domain, rest sourced from reference TRBV5-1 and TRBJ2-5, is KAGVTQTPRYLIKTRGQQVTLSCSPISGHRSVSWYQQTPGQGLQFLFEYFSETQRNKGNFPGRFSGRQFSNSRSEMNVSTLELGDSALYLCASSLRQETQYFGPGTRLLVL.

CDR3 amino acids: CASSAGYTGELFF. The CDR3 DNA sequence: TGTGCCAGCAGTGCTGGCTACACCGGGGAGCTGTTTTTT. The chain has TRBV6-4 and TRBJ2-2; no definite D call. CDR3 length equals 13 residues. The V end was cut by 4 bases, the J end by 3 bases, with 6 bases between. Germline V gene lookup returns CDR1 MRHNA and CDR2 SNTAGT.

This chain joins TRBV5-1 and TRBJ2-5; D is perhaps TRBD2 (6 bases). The germline V and J ends were trimmed by 0 bases and 1 base, with 13 bases remaining between them. The CDR3 totals 16 residues. CDR1 and CDR2 (germline): SGHRS, YFSETQ. Here the CDR3 DNA reads TGCGCCAGCAGCTTGGGGTTTGGAGGGCTCCAAGAGACCCAGTACTTC. Translated, it gives CASSLGFGGLQETQYF.

This chain uses TRBV6-5 with TRBJ2-5; TRBD1 matches at 7 bases. V trimming: 0 bases; J trimming: 1 base; junction bases outside the gene matches: 2. Germline CDR1 MNHEY, CDR2 SVGAGI. CDR3 size: 15 residues. CDR3 sequence reads: CASSYSTGPQETQYF. The CDR3 DNA follows: TGTGCCAGCAGTTACTCGACAGGGCCCCAAGAGACCCAGTACTTC.

The chain combines TRBV11-3 with TRBJ2-1; TRBD2 matches 12 bases. V was pared by 5 bases and J by 7 bases, with 9 bases of the junction left unmatched. This CDR3 has 16 residues. Per germline, CDR1 SGHNT and CDR2 YENEEA. CDR3 sequence: CASSPALAGGRNEQFF. The DNA for the CDR3 is TGTGCCAGCAGCCCCGCTCTAGCGGGAGGGCGAAATGAGCAGTTCTTC.

The chain couples TRBV5-6 to TRBJ2-7; TRBD1 or TRBD2 may be the D gene (8 bases each). This CDR3 contains 16 residues. Trimming left V 4 bases short and J 2 bases short, with 19 bases between. In germline, CDR1 is SGHDT, CDR2 YYEEEE. In nucleotides, the CDR3 is TGTGCCAGCAGCCGAGCGGGGGACAGGCTTACCTACGAGCAGTACTTC. This translates into CASSRAGDRLTYEQYF.

With respect to this clonotype: One end of the junction varies from germline; a read error may be responsible. This chain uses TRBV18 with TRBJ2-6; 8 nucleotides agree with TRBD1. There are 17 residues in the CDR3. CDR1 and CDR2 (germline): KGHSH, LQKENI. The CDR3 loop reads CASSPRTGPTGADVLTF. CDR3 bases: TGTGCCAGCTCACCCCGGACAGGGCCAACTGGGGCCGACGTCCTGACTTTC.

This clonotype was seen only a few times. The chain combines TRBV14 with TRBJ2-1, with TRBD1 matching 7 bases. Germline CDR1 reads SGHDN; CDR2 reads FVKESK. Unmatched junction bases numbered 7, after V lost 3 bases and J lost 2 bases. CDR3 length equals 16 residues. The CDR3 loop is CASSQAQGLPYNEQFF. The CDR3 DNA sequence: TGTGCCAGCAGCCAGGCACAGGGGTTACCCTACAATGAGCAGTTCTTC.

CDR3 DNA: TGTGCCAGCAGTTCAGCTGGGAGGGGCTACACCTTC. It is translated as CASSSAGRGYTF. This chain uses TRBV28 with TRBJ1-2; D is uncertain. CDR1 and CDR2 (germline): MDHEN, SYDVKM. V lost 4 bases, J lost 8 bases, and 11 bases lay in between. The CDR3 covers 12 residues.

J is TRBJ2-3 and V is TRBV2; 11 bases fit TRBD1. Trimming removed 7 bases from V and 2 bases from J; junction bases left unmatched: 5. This CDR3 contains 15 residues. Germline V lookup: CDR1 SNHLY, CDR2 FYNNEI. DNA for the CDR3: TGTGCCAGCACTGGACAGGGGGCTCTCACAGATACGCAGTATTTT. Translating gives CASTGQGALTDTQYF.

The rearrangement joins TRBV28 to TRBJ2-7, with a tentative D call TRBD2 (5 bases). CDR3 length: 15 residues. Deletions cut 2 bases from V and 0 bases from J, with 11 bases between. Germline V gene lookup returns CDR1 MDHEN and CDR2 SYDVKM. CDR3 loop: CASSLMRENSYEQYF. The CDR3 DNA follows: TGTGCCAGCAGTTTAATGAGGGAGAACTCCTACGAGCAGTACTTC.

The chain couples TRBV12-5 to TRBJ2-3; D uncertain. CDR3 size: 17 residues. Germline CDR1 LGHNT, CDR2 FRNRAP. V was trimmed by 3 bases and J by 2 bases, leaving 18 bases between them. The CDR3 nucleotides are TGTGCTAGTGGTTTTCCTTCGGCAGCGAGCCTCACAGATACGCAGTATTTT. Its protein product is CASGFPSAASLTDTQYF.

The rearrangement uses TRBV7-3 and TRBJ2-2; a possible D gene is TRBD1 (6 bases). This CDR3 is built from 16 residues. Germline V gives CDR1 SGHTA, CDR2 FQGTGA. V lost 5 bases to trimming and J lost 3 bases, with 16 bases between them. DNA for the CDR3: TGTGCCAGCAGCGCAACCTCACAGGGTTACACCGGGGAGCTGTTTTTT. Translated, it gives CASSATSQGYTGELFF.

V is TRBV25-1 and J is TRBJ2-3; D is perhaps TRBD1 (6 bases). Looked up from germline, CDR1 is MGHDK and CDR2 is SYGVNS. Trimming shortened V by 0 bases and J by 0 bases, and 10 bases separated the two germline ends. The CDR3 consists of 16 residues. The CDR3 nucleotides read TGTGCCAGCAGTGAATATAGGGACAAGAGCACAGATACGCAGTATTTT. Amino acids: CASSEYRDKSTDTQYF.

This clonotype was detected a few times. This chain links TRBV20-1 with TRBJ2-5; D remains unclear. The CDR3 has 15 amino acids. V was cut by 0 bases and J by 1 base, with 12 bases left in between. The V gene's germline CDR1 is DFQATT and CDR2 SNEGSKA (reference sequence). CDR3: CSARDRRLGQETQYF. The CDR3 bases are TGCAGTGCTAGAGACCGGCGCTTGGGCCAAGAGACCCAGTACTTC.

The chain combines TRBV6-5 with TRBJ2-5; D not resolved. CDR1 MNHEY and CDR2 SVGAGI come from the germline V gene. V dropped 5 bases and J dropped 7 bases, with 14 bases sitting between them. The CDR3 covers 13 residues. This chain's CDR3 is CASSPETWGTQYF. The CDR3 bases are TGTGCCAGCAGTCCCGAAACCTGGGGGACCCAGTACTTC.

The rearrangement links TRBV7-3 to TRBJ2-7, with D maybe TRBD2 (6 bases). V lost 2 bases to trimming and J lost 7 bases, with 21 bases between them. The V gene's germline CDR1 is SGHTA and CDR2 FQGTGA. The CDR3 consists of 16 residues. The CDR3 nucleotides are TGTGCCAGCAGCTTATCCTTAGCGGAATCCTACAATGAGCAGTACTTC. It is translated as CASSLSLAESYNEQYF.

This clonotype has a handful of counts. The J gene is TRBJ2-5, the V gene TRBV12-3 or TRBV12-4; D may match TRBD1 or TRBD2 (5 bases each). Trimming cost V 5 bases and J 7 bases, with 14 bases left between them. The CDR3 loop spans 13 amino acids. The CDR3 DNA is TGTGCCAGCAGTCACGGGACCTCCAGGACCCAGTACTTC. This translates into CASSHGTSRTQYF.

The J gene is TRBJ2-5, the V gene TRBV28; D is perhaps TRBD2 (5 bases). The V and J ends lost 5 bases and 1 base respectively, with 14 bases between them. The V gene's germline CDR1 is MDHEN and CDR2 SYDVKM. This CDR3 contains 15 residues. CDR3 loop: CASSPRTELQETQYF. CDR3 nucleotides: TGTGCCAGCAGTCCGCGGACTGAACTCCAAGAGACCCAGTACTTC.

The chain couples TRBV9 to TRBJ1-1; tentative D call: TRBD1 (5 bases). V shed 1 base and J shed 6 bases, with 10 bases lying between them. The CDR3 is 13 residues long. CDR1 and CDR2 from the germline V gene are SGDLS and YYNGEE. CDR3 protein: CASSVNEGPEAFF. Here the CDR3 DNA reads TGTGCCAGCAGCGTAAACGAGGGGCCTGAAGCTTTCTTT.

As DNA, the CDR3 is TGTGCTAGGGCCGGTTTCTCCTACGAGCAGTACTTC. As protein: CARAGFSYEQYF. The chain is built from TRBV2 and TRBJ2-7; D is uncertain. The germline gives CDR1 SNHLY, CDR2 FYNNEI. The CDR3 length is 12 residues.

This clonotype was detected only a few times. V is TRBV20-1 and J is TRBJ2-2; 8 nucleotides match TRBD2. The V gene's germline CDR1 is DFQATT and CDR2 SNEGSKA (reference sequence). The CDR3 is 14 amino acids. Losses at the gene ends were 4 bases for V and 5 bases for J; bases not matched to a gene: 6. CDR3 sequence: CSATGTSKTGELFF. The CDR3 DNA reads TGCAGTGCTACCGGGACTAGTAAAACCGGGGAGCTGTTTTTT.